This paragraph covers one T cell receptor beta chain sequence. Before DNA extraction, about 1-10 million cryopreserved PBMC were held in the samples. These data originate in a study of long-term antiretroviral therapy in people with HIV. The CDR3 is made up of 14 amino acids. Germline CDR1 is SGHAT and CDR2 is FQNNGV. J was trimmed by 3 bases and V by 5 bases; bases with no gene match: 5. Sequencing used immunoSEQ v3.0 at survey level. The assay was immunoSEQ multiplex PCR, and TCRdb's table has in-frame clones only and misses some. This sample has 15,000 to 20,000 clones; 88% occur once, and the top ten carry about 11%.

The V gene is TRBV11-2, the J gene TRBJ2-7; 9 nucleotides align to TRBD1. The sequence was obtained from a man aged 50 to 59 with HIV. Sequenced here: unsorted PBMCs, sampled 0.7 years before starting antiretroviral therapy. The CDR3 here is CASSTGTGHYEQYF. The CDR3 coding sequence is TGTGCCAGCAGCACCGGGACAGGGCACTACGAGCAGTACTTC.